This T cell receptor (beta chain) is from a study of cytomegalovirus exposure and HLA in healthy donors. Study findings and constraints: Some segments of the V type, notably TRBV6-2 and TRBV6-3, were excluded as indistinguishable. Rarity held for most TCR sequences, but there were some public TCRs that occurred in many donors.

13 Jbeta primers and 60 Vbeta primers were used for the PCR. Some clones are missing from TCRdb's copy, which holds only in-frame ones; the method was immunoSEQ multiplex PCR. The repertoire includes 100,000 to 150,000 clones, about two thirds of them detected once, and 2.6% sits in the top ten. Note on this clone: What it binds is unknown.

V gave up 3 bases and J gave up 0 bases, with 11 bases separating them. CDR1 is MDHEN, CDR2 SYDVKM, per germline. The CDR3 runs 16 residues. The source is an older woman in good health and CMV-seropositive. The chain is built from TRBV28 and TRBJ2-2, with D possibly TRBD1 on 6 matching bases. Sequencing used PBMCs. CDR3 DNA sequence: TGTGCCAGCAGTTTGTTAGGACAGCCGAACACCGGGGAGCTGTTTTTT. Residues: CASSLLGQPNTGELFF.